What follows are 20 T cell receptor beta chains derived from one specimen sequenced in a study of T cells in localized non-small cell lung cancer. Repertoires were generated with immunoSEQ multiplex PCR, while TCRdb's copy carries only in-frame clones and drops some. Of 35,000 to 45,000 clones listed, 88% were seen once; the top ten hold 2% to 3%. Source: peripheral blood, taken before any cancer treatment. These TCRs come from a female donor older than 55 with stage I squamous cell lung carcinoma.

The chain has TRBV19 and TRBJ1-2; 9 bases map to TRBD1. V was clipped by 6 bases and J by 4 bases; unmatched bases: 6. From germline, CDR1 is LNHDA and CDR2 SQIVND (reference sequence). CDR3 size: 14 residues. DNA of the CDR3: TGTGCCAGTAGCGACCGACAGGGGGGCTATGGCTACACCTTC. This translates into CASSDRQGGYGYTF.

This clone was recorded once. The gene calls are TRBV29-1 and TRBJ2-5; D remains unclear. The CDR3 has 12 amino acids. Deletions cut 6 bases from V and 7 bases from J, with 15 bases between. Germline V gene sequence: CDR1 SQVTM, CDR2 ANQGSEA. The chain's CDR3 is CSVLSGFVTQYF. The CDR3 DNA sequence: TGCAGCGTATTAAGTGGGTTTGTGACCCAGTACTTC.

The gene calls are TRBV6-5 and TRBJ2-2, with 12 bases lining up with TRBD2. Germline V gene lookup returns CDR1 MNHEY and CDR2 SVGAGI. The CDR3 runs 16 residues. The ends lost 4 bases at V and 4 bases at J; junction bases unmatched: 4. CDR3: CASSSTSGRPTGELFF. In DNA, the CDR3 is TGTGCCAGCAGTTCCACTAGCGGGAGGCCCACCGGGGAGCTGTTTTTT.

This clone has just a few counts. The V and J genes are TRBV7-9 and TRBJ1-2; 9 bases are shared with TRBD1. Germline loops: CDR1 SEHNR, CDR2 FQNEAQ (reference sequence). The CDR3 is made up of 14 amino acids. With V trimmed by 5 bases and J by 10 bases, 11 bases remained unmatched. This chain's CDR3 is CASSPLGGQGIYTF. The CDR3 DNA sequence: TGTGCCAGCAGCCCGCTTGGAGGACAGGGGATCTACACCTTC.

V is TRBV19 and J is TRBJ2-2; tentative D call: TRBD1 (6 bases). Germline assignment: CDR1 LNHDA and CDR2 SQIVND (reference sequence). V lost 3 bases, J lost 6 bases, and 14 bases lay in between. The CDR3 runs to 15 residues. CDR3 coding DNA: TGTGCCAGTAGTATCTCAGGGGCCCTACCCGGGGAGCTGTTTTTT. Its translation: CASSISGALPGELFF.

V usage is TRBV27 and J usage is TRBJ2-7, with TRBD2 as a possible D gene (5 bases). V was cut by 6 bases and J by 1 base, with 19 bases left in between. The CDR3 length is 16 residues. Looked up from germline, CDR1 is MNHEY and CDR2 is SMNVEV (reference sequence). DNA of the CDR3: TGTGCCAGCAGACCAATTGGCCAACTAGTTTCCTACGAGCAGTACTTC. This encodes CASRPIGQLVSYEQYF.

The gene calls are TRBV11-2 and TRBJ1-4; TRBD1 is a possible D gene (5 bases). Germline V gives CDR1 SGHAT, CDR2 FQNNGV. This CDR3 spans 15 amino acids. V was clipped by 3 bases and J by 6 bases, with 14 bases between them. This CDR3 is CASSFGGEVYEKLFF. In nucleotides, the CDR3 is TGTGCCAGCAGCTTCGGAGGGGAGGTCTATGAAAAACTGTTTTTT.

This chain connects TRBV7-6 to TRBJ2-3, with 7 bases fitting TRBD1. The trim removed 1 base at V and 6 bases at J, leaving 13 bases unmatched. Germline V gene lookup returns CDR1 SGHVS and CDR2 FNYEAQ. The CDR3 is made up of 17 amino acids. The CDR3 region is CASSLGMRGPVVDTQYF. Written as DNA, the CDR3 is TGTGCCAGCAGCTTAGGGATGAGGGGGCCCGTTGTGGATACGCAGTATTTT. Supplemented by reference TRBV7-6 and TRBJ2-3, the full variable domain reads GAGVSQSPRYKVTKRGQDVALRCDPISGHVSLYWYRQALGQGPEFLTYFNYEAQQDKSGLPNDRFSAERPEGSISTLTIQRTEQRDSAMYRCASSLGMRGPVVDTQYFGPGTRLTVL.

The rearrangement joins TRBV7-3 to TRBJ2-3; 16 nucleotides match TRBD2. This CDR3 region has 18 residues. CDR1 is SGHTA and CDR2 is FQGTGA in the germline V gene. Trimming at V came to 3 bases and at J to 4 bases, leaving 7 bases not matched to a gene. For the CDR3, the DNA is TGTGCCAGCAGCTTGGCTCCCGGGACTAGCGGGAGGGCAGATACGCAGTATTTT. Protein product: CASSLAPGTSGRADTQYF.

The rearrangement uses TRBV6-1 and TRBJ1-3; D perhaps matches TRBD1 (5 bases). This CDR3 contains 13 residues. Germline values: CDR1 MNHNS, CDR2 SASEGT. The V and J ends lost 6 bases and 1 base respectively, with 7 bases between them. This CDR3 reads CASRGDSGNTIYF. CDR3 nucleotide sequence: TGTGCCAGCAGGGGGGATTCTGGAAACACCATATATTTT.

The V and J genes are TRBV10-3 and TRBJ2-1; D ambiguous. The germline gives CDR1 ENHRY, CDR2 SYGVKD. This CDR3 is 13 amino acids long. The V gene lost 10 bases and the J gene lost 4 bases, with 14 bases spanning the gap. DNA for the CDR3: TGTGCCACCAGAAGGGCCGTATACAATGAGCAGTTCTTC. Its protein product is CATRRAVYNEQFF.

The chain uses TRBV5-6 and TRBJ2-7, with a possible D match to TRBD2 (5 bases). The V end was cut by 0 bases, the J end by 2 bases, with 9 bases between. CDR1 is SGHDT, CDR2 YYEEEE, per germline. This CDR3 region has 14 residues. The CDR3: CASSLGGNPYEQYF. DNA for the CDR3: TGTGCCAGCAGCTTGGGAGGGAATCCCTACGAGCAGTACTTC.

V gene TRBV2 combines with J gene TRBJ1-2, with 7 bases matching TRBD1. In germline, CDR1 is SNHLY, CDR2 FYNNEI. Trimming took 5 bases from V and 4 from J; bases not matched to a gene: 7. There are 14 residues in the CDR3. CDR3 sequence (DNA): TGTGCCAGCAGTCGACAGGGATTGCGCTATGGCTACACCTTC. Translated, it gives CASSRQGLRYGYTF.

The chain couples TRBV7-9 to TRBJ1-1; D unresolved. This CDR3 has 13 residues. The V end lost 5 bases, the J end lost 6 bases, and 13 bases lay between the germline ends. Germline V gene data show CDR1 as SEHNR and CDR2 as FQNEAQ (reference sequence). For the CDR3, the DNA is TGTGCCAGCAGCCTTAAGGGAGTCGCTGAAGCTTTCTTT. Translating it yields CASSLKGVAEAFF.

This rearrangement joins TRBV7-2 to TRBJ2-1; 8 bases agree with TRBD2. CDR1 SGHTA and CDR2 FQGNSA come from the germline V gene. J was trimmed by 3 bases and V by 3 bases; bases with no gene match: 10. The CDR3 consists of 17 residues. The CDR3: CASSFTAGVISYNEQFF. The DNA of the CDR3 is TGTGCCAGCAGCTTCACAGCGGGAGTAATTAGCTACAATGAGCAGTTCTTC.

V gene TRBV19 combines with J gene TRBJ2-5, with D maybe TRBD1 (5 bases). Matching the DNA end better, TRBJ2-7 makes the J call doubtful. The CDR3 is 13 amino acids. Germline values: CDR1 LNHDA, CDR2 SQIVND (reference sequence). CDR3 nucleotide sequence: TGTGCCAGTAGTCTACATAGGGGCTACGAGCAGTACTTC. It codes for CASSLHRGYEQYF.

This chain's CDR3 is CASSVGQPGLAGGPLYNEQFF. The CDR3 region has the DNA TGTGCCAGCAGCGTAGGGCAACCGGGACTAGCGGGAGGGCCTCTCTACAATGAGCAGTTCTTC. This chain uses TRBV9 with TRBJ2-1, with TRBD2 identical over 16 bases. Germline V lookup: CDR1 SGDLS, CDR2 YYNGEE. The V and J ends lost 0 bases and 3 bases, in that order; junction bases with no gene match: 12. The CDR3 sequence is 21 residues long.

The chain recombines TRBV30 with TRBJ2-7; no definite D call. Between the trimmed V and J ends, which lost 0 bases and 5 bases, there was a span of 8 bases. The CDR3 length is 12 residues. The germline gives CDR1 GTSNPN, CDR2 SVGIG (reference sequence). CDR3 sequence reads: CAWSVVGNEQYF. The CDR3 region has the DNA TGTGCCTGGAGTGTTGTAGGCAACGAGCAGTACTTC.

This clone was picked up one time. The chain is built from TRBV11-2 and TRBJ2-3; D is unresolved. Trimming shortened V by 3 bases and J by 2 bases, and 6 bases separated the two germline ends. The germline CDR1 and CDR2 sequences are SGHAT and FQNNGV. This CDR3 comprises 13 residues. The CDR3 here is CASSFIVTDTQYF. The CDR3 DNA is TGTGCCAGCAGCTTCATAGTCACAGATACGCAGTATTTT.

This clone was found a few times. Other DNA sequences in this sample translate to the same CDR3. The chain employs TRBV18 and TRBJ1-1, with no clear D. Trimming removed 2 bases from V and 1 base from J, with 5 bases in between. CDR1 is KGHSH, CDR2 LQKENI, per germline. The CDR3 length is 13 residues. CDR3 in amino acids: CASSPSGNTEAFF. CDR3 in DNA: TGTGCCAGCTCACCATCGGGGAACACTGAAGCTTTCTTT.